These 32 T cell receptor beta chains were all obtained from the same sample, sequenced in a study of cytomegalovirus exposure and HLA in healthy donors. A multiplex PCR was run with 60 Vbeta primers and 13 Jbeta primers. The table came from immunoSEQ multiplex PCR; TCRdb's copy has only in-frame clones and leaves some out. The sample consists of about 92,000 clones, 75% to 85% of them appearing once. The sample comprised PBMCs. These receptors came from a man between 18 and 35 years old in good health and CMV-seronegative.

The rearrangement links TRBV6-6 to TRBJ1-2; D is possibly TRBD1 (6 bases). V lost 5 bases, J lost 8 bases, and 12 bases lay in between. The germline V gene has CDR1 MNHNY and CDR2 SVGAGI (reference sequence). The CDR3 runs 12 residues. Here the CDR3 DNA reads TGTGCCAGCAGTATACAGGGTGTCGGCTACACCTTC. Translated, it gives CASSIQGVGYTF.

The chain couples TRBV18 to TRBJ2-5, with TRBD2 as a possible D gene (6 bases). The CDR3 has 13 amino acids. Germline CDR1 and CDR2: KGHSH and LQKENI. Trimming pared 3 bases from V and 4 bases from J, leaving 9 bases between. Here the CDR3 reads CASSPGLRETQYF. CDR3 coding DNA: TGTGCCAGCTCACCCGGACTAAGAGAGACCCAGTACTTC.

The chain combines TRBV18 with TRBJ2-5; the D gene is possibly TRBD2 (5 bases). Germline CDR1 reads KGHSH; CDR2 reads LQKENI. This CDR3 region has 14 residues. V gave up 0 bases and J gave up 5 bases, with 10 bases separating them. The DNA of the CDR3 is TGTGCCAGCTCACCACCGGGGAGAGCGGAGACCCAGTACTTC. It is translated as CASSPPGRAETQYF. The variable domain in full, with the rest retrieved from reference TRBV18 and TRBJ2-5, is NAGVMQNPRHLVRRRGQEARLRCSPMKGHSHVYWYRQLPEEGLKFMVYLQKENIIDESGMPKERFSAEFPKEGPSILRIQQVVRGDSAAYFCASSPPGRAETQYFGPGTRLLVL.

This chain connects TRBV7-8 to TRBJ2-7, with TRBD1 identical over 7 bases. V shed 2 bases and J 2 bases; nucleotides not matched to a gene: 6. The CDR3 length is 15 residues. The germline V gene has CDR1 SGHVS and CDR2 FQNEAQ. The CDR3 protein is CASSLSTGATYEQYF. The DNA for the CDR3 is TGTGCCAGCAGCTTAAGTACAGGGGCTACCTACGAGCAGTACTTC.

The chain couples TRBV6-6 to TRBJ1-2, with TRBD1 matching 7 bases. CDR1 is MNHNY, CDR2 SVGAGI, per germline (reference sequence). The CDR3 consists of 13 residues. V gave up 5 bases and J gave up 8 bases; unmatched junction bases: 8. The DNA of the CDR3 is TGTGCCAGCAGTCCGAGAGACAGGGAGGGCTACACCTTC. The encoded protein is CASSPRDREGYTF.

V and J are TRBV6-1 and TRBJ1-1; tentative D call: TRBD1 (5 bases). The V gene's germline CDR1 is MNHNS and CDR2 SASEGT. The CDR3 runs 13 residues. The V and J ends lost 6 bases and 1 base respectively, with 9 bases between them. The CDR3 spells CASRVQANTEAFF. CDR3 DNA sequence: TGTGCCAGCAGGGTACAGGCGAACACTGAAGCTTTCTTT.

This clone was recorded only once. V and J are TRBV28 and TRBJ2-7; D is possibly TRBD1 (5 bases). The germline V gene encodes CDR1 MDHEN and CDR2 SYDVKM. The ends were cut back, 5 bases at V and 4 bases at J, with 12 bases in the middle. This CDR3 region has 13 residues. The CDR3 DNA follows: TGTGCCAGCAGTCCCGAAGACAGATACGAGCAGTACTTC. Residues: CASSPEDRYEQYF.

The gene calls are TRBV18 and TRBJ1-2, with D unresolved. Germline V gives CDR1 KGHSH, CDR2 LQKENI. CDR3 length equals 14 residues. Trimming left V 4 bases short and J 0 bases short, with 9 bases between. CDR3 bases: TGTGCCAGCTCACGGGAGGGAGCTAACTATGGCTACACCTTC. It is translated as CASSREGANYGYTF.

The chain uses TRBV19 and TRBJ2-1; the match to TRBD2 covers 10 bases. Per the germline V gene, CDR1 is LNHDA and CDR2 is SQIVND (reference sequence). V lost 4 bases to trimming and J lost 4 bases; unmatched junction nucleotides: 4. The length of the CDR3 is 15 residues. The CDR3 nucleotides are TGTGCCAGTAGTACCTCTAGCGGGGGTTACAATGAGCAGTTCTTC. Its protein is CASSTSSGGYNEQFF.

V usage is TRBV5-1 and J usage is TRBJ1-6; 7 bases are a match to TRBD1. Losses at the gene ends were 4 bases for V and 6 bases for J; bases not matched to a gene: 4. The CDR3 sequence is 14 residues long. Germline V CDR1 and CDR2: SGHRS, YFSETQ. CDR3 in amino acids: CASSPDRANSPLHF. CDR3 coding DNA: TGCGCCAGCAGCCCCGACAGGGCTAATTCACCCCTCCACTTT.

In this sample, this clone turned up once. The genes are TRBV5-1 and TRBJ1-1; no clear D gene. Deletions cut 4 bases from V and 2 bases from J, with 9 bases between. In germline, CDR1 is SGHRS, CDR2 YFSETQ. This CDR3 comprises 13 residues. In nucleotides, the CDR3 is TGCGCCAGCAGCCTTTCGGTCAACACTGAAGCTTTCTTT. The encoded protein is CASSLSVNTEAFF.

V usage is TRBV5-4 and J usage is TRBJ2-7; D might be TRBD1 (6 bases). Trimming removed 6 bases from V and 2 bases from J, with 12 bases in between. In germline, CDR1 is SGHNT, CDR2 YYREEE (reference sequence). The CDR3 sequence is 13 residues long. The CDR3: CASTPDSTYEQYF. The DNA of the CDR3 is TGTGCCAGCACCCCGGACAGTACCTACGAGCAGTACTTC.

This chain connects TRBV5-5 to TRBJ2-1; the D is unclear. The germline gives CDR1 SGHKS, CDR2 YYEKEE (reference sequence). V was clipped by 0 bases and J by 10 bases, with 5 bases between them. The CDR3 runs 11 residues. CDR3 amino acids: CASSLGREQFF. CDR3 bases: TGTGCCAGCAGCTTGGGGCGGGAGCAGTTCTTC. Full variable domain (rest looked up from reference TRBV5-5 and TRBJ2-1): DAGVTQSPTHLIKTRGQQVTLRCSPISGHKSVSWYQQVLGQGPQFIFQYYEKEERGRGNFPDRFSARQFPNYSSELNVNALLLGDSALYLCASSLGREQFFGPGTRLTVL.

CDR3 sequence (DNA): TGTGCCAGCAGCTTCCCGGGGATCGGGCCCCGTAACTATGGCTACACCTTC. Translation gives CASSFPGIGPRNYGYTF. The chain combines TRBV5-5 with TRBJ1-2; D gene uncertain. Germline assignment: CDR1 SGHKS and CDR2 YYEKEE (reference sequence). Trimming took 2 bases from V and 1 from J, leaving 18 bases between them. This CDR3 is 17 amino acids long.

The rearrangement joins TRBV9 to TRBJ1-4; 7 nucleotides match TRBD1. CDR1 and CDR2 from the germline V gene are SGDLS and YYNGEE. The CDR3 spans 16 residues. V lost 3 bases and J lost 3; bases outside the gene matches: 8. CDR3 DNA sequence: TGTGCCAGCAGCGGCGGAAGGGACAGTCCTAATGAAAAACTGTTTTTT. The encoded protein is CASSGGRDSPNEKLFF. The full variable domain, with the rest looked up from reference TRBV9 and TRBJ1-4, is DSGVTQTPKHLITATGQRVTLRCSPRSGDLSVYWYQQSLDQGLQFLIQYYNGEERAKGNILERFSAQQFPDLHSELNLSSLELGDSALYFCASSGGRDSPNEKLFFGSGTQLSVL.

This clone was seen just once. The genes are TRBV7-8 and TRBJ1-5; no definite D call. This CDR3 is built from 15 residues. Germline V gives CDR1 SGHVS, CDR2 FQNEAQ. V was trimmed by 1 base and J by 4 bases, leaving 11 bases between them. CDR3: CASSLERGGNQPQHF. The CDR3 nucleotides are TGTGCCAGCAGCTTAGAACGCGGCGGTAATCAGCCCCAGCATTTT.

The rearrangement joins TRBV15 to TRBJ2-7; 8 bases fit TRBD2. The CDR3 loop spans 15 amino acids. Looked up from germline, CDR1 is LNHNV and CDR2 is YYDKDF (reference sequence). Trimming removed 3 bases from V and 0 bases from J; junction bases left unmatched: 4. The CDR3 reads CATSSFSGVSYEQYF. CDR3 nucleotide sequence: TGTGCCACCAGCAGTTTTAGCGGGGTCTCCTACGAGCAGTACTTC.

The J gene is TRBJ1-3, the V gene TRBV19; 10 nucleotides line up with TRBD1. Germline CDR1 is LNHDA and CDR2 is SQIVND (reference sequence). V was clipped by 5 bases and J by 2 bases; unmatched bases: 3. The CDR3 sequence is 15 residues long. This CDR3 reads CASSSTGGTGNTIYF. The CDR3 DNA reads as TGTGCCAGTAGTTCGACAGGGGGCACTGGAAACACCATATATTTT.

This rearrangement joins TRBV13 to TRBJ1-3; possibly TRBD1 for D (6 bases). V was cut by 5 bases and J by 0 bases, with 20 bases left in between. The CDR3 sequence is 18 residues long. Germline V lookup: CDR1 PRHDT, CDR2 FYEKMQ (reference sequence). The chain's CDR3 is CASSPSVGGRISGNTIYF. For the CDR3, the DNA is TGTGCCAGCAGCCCTTCGGTCGGGGGGCGCATCTCTGGAAACACCATATATTTT.

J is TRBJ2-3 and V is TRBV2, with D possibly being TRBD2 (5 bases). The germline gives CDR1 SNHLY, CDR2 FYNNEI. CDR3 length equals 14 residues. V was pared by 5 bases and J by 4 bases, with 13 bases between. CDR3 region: CASSLEAEADTQYF. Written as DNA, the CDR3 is TGTGCCAGCAGTCTGGAAGCGGAGGCAGATACGCAGTATTTT.

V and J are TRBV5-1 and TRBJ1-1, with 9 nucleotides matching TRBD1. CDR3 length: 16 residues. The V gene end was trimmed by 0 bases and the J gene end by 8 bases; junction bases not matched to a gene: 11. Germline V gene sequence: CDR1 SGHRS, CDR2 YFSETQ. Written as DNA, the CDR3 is TGCGCCAGCAGCTTGGCGGGACAGGGCTTGAAAGCCGAAGCTTTCTTT. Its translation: CASSLAGQGLKAEAFF.

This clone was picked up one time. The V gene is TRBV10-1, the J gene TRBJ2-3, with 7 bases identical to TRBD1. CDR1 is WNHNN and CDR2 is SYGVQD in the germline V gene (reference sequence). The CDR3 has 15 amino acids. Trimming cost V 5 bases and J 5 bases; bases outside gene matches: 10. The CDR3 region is CASSPPGQSEDTQYF. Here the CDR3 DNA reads TGCGCCAGCAGTCCTCCGGGACAGAGCGAAGATACGCAGTATTTT.

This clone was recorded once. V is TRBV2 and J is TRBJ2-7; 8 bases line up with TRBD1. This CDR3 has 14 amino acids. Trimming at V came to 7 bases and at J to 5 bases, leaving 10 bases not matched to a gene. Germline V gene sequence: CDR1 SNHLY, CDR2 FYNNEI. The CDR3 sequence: CASTVQGGIHEQYF. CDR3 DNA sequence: TGTGCCAGCACAGTACAGGGGGGTATCCACGAGCAGTACTTC.

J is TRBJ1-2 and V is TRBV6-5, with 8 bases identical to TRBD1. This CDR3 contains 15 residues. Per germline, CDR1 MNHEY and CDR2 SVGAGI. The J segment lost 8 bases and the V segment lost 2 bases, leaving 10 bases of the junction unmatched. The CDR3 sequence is CASSYQGTGIQGYTF. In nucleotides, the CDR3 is TGTGCCAGCAGTTACCAGGGGACAGGAATTCAAGGCTACACCTTC.

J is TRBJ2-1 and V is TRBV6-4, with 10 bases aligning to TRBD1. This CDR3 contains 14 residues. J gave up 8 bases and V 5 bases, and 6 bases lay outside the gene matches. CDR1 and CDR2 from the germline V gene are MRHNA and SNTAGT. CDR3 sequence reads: CASSRDRGGDEQFF. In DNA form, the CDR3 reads TGTGCCAGCAGTCGGGACAGGGGAGGGGATGAGCAGTTCTTC.

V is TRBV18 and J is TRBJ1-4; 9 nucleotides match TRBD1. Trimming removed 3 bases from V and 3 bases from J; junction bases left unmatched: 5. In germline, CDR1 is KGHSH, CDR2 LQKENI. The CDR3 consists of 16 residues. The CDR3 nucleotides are TGTGCCAGCTCACCGGGGGACAGGGTATCTAATGAAAAACTGTTTTTT. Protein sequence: CASSPGDRVSNEKLFF.

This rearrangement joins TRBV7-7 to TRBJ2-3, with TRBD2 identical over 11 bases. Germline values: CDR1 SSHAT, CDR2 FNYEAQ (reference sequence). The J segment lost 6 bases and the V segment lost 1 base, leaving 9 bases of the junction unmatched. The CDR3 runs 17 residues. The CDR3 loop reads CASSLGPPSGGSDTQYF. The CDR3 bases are TGTGCCAGCAGCTTAGGTCCCCCTAGCGGGGGGTCCGATACGCAGTATTTT.

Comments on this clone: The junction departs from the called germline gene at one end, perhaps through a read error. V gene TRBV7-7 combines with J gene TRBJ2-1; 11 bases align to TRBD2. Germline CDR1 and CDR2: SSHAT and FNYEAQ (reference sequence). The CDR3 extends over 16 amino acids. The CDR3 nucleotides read TGTGCTAGCAGCGACCTTAGCGGGGGGGCCTACAATGAGCAGTTCTTC. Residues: CASSDLSGGAYNEQFF.

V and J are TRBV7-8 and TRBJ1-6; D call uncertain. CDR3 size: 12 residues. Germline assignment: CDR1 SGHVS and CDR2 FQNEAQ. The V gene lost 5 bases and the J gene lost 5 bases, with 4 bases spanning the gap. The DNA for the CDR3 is TGTGCCAGCAGCCCTGATAATTCACCCCTCCACTTT. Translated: CASSPDNSPLHF.

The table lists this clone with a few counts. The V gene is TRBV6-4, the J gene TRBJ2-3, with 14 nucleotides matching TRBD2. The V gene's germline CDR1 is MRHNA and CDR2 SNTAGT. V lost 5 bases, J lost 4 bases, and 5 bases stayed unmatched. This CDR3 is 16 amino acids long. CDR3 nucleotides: TGTGCCAGCAGTTCGGGGACTAGCGGGGGATCAGATACGCAGTATTTT. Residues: CASSSGTSGGSDTQYF.

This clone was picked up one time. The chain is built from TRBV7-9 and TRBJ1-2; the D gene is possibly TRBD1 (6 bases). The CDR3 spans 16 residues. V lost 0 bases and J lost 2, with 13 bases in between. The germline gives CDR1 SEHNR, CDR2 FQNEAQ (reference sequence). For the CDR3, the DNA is TGTGCCAGCAGCTTAGCGGGGGACAACCTGAACTATGGCTACACCTTC. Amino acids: CASSLAGDNLNYGYTF.

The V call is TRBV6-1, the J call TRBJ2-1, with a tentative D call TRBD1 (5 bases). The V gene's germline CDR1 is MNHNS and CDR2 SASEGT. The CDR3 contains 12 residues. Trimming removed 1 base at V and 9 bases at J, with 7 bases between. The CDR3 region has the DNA TGTGCCAGCAGTGAAGTCACAGGTGAGCAGTTCTTC. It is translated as CASSEVTGEQFF.